This T cell receptor beta chain was observed in a study of T cell changes during pregnancy in multiple sclerosis. TCRdb keeps only in-frame clones here, not all; method: immunoSEQ multiplex PCR. This sample has about 53,000 clones, with roughly nine tenths found just once. CDR3 size: 17 residues. V lost 0 bases and J 2 bases, leaving 17 bases between the germline ends. CDR1 is LNHDA, CDR2 SQIVND, per germline (reference sequence). The source material was CD8+ T cells from peripheral blood mononuclear cells, sampled before pregnancy. The source of this sequence is a female donor with multiple sclerosis, enrolled in a pregnancy study. The chain carries TRBV19 and TRBJ2-7; D might be TRBD1 (6 bases). Written as DNA, the CDR3 is TGTGCCAGTAGTATAGATACCCGGACAGCACTTGCCTACGAGCAGTACTTC. Its protein product is CASSIDTRTALAYEQYF.